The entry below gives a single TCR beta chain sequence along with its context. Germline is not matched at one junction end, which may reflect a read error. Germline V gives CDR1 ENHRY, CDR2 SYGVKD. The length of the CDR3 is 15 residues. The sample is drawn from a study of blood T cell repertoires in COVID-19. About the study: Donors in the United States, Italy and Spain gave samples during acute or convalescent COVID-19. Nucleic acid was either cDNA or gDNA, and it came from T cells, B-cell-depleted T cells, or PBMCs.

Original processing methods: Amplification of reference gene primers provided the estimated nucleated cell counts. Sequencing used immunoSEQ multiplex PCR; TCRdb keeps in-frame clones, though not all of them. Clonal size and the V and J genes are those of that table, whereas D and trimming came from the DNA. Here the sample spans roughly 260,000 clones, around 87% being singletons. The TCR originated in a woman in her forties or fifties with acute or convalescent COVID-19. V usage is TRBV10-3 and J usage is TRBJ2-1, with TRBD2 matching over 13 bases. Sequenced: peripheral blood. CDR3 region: CAITETSGRTGAAVF. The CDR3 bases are TGTGCCATCACCGAGACTAGCGGGAGGACTGGCGCAGCGGTCTTC.